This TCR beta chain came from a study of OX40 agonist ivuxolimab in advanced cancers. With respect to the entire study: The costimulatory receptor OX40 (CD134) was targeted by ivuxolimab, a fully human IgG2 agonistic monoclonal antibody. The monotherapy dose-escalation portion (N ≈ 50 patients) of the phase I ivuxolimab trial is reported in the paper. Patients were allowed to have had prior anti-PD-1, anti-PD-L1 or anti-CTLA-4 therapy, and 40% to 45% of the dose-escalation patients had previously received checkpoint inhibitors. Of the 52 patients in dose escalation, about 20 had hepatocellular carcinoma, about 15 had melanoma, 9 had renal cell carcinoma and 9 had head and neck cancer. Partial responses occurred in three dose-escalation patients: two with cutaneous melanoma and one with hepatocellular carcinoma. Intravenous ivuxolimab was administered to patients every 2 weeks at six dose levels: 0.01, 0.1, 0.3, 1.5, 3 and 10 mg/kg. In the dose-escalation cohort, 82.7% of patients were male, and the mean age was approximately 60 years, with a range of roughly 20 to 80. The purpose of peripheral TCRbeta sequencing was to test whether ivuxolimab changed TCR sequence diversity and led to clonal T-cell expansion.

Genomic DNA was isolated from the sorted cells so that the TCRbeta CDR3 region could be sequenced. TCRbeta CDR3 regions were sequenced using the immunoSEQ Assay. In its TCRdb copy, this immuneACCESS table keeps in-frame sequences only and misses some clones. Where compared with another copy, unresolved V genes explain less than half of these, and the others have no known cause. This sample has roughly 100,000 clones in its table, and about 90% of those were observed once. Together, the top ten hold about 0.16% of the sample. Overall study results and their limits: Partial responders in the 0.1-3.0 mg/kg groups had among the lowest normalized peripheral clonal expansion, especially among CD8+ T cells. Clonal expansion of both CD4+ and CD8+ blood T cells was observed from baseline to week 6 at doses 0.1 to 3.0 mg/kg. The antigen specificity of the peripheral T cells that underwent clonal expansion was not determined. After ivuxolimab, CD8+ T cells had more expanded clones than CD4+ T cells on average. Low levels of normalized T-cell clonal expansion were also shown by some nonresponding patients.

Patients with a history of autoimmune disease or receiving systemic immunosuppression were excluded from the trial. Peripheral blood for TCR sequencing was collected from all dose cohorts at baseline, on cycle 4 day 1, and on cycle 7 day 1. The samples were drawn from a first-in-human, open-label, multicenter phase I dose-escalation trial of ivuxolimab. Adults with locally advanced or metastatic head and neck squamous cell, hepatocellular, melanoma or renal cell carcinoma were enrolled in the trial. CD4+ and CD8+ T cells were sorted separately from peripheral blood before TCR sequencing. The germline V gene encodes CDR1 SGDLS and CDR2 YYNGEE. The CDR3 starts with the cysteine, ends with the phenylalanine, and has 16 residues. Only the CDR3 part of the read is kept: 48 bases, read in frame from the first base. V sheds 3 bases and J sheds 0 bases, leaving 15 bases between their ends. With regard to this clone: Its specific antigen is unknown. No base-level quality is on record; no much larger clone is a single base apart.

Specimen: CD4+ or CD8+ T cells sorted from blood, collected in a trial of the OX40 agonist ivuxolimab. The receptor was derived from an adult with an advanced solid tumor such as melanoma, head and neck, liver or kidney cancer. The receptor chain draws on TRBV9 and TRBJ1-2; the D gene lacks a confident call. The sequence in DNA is TGTGCCAGCAGCGCAGGAGTTCAGCCCACTAACTATGGCTACACCTTC. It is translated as CASSAGVQPTNYGYTF.